This entry lists 9 T cell receptor beta chains sequenced from one sample in a study of blood T cell repertoires in COVID-19. Sequencing used immunoSEQ multiplex PCR; TCRdb keeps in-frame clones, though not all of them. Of approximately 240,000 clones listed, around nine tenths were seen once; the top ten hold 2.1%. The sample consisted of peripheral blood. All receptors derive from a woman aged 40 to 50 who had recovered from COVID-19.

V is TRBV6-2 or TRBV6-3 and J is TRBJ2-5; perhaps TRBD1 as D (6 bases). Germline V gene data show CDR1 as MNHEY and CDR2 as SVGEGT. This CDR3 spans 14 amino acids. Trimming shortened V by 0 bases and J by 6 bases, and 11 bases separated the two germline ends. The CDR3 is CASSYSQGPQTQYF. The CDR3 DNA follows: TGTGCCAGCAGTTACTCGCAGGGGCCTCAGACCCAGTACTTC.

V and J are TRBV3-1 (or the pseudogene TRBV3-2) and TRBJ2-2, with 9 positions matching TRBD1. CDR3 length equals 19 residues. V gave up 0 bases and J gave up 1 base; unmatched junction bases: 9. Germline CDR1 reads LGHDT; CDR2 reads YNNKEL (reference sequence). In DNA, the CDR3 is TGTGCCAGCAGCCAAGATAAGGTCGGGACAGGGAAGAACACCGGGGAGCTGTTTTTT. Translating it yields CASSQDKVGTGKNTGELFF.

The chain carries TRBV12-5 and TRBJ2-3, with a possible D match to TRBD1 (6 bases). The V gene lost 6 bases and the J gene lost 6 bases, with 16 bases spanning the gap. In germline, CDR1 is LGHNT, CDR2 FRNRAP. The CDR3 runs to 14 residues. Here the CDR3 reads CASGQGLDADTQYF. CDR3 DNA sequence: TGTGCTAGTGGCCAGGGGCTAGATGCGGATACGCAGTATTTT.

The V call is TRBV10-3, the J call TRBJ2-1, with TRBD2 identical over 9 bases. The germline V gene encodes CDR1 ENHRY and CDR2 SYGVKD. This CDR3 spans 14 amino acids. V dropped 6 bases and J dropped 3; count of bases not matched to a gene: 3. The CDR3 region is CAIRRLADYNEQFF. In nucleotides, the CDR3 is TGTGCCATCAGAAGACTAGCGGACTACAATGAGCAGTTCTTC.

This rearrangement joins TRBV30 to TRBJ2-3; unclear D gene. The CDR3 runs to 15 residues. Germline values: CDR1 GTSNPN, CDR2 SVGIG (reference sequence). The germline V and J ends were trimmed by 0 bases and 3 bases, with 13 bases remaining between them. Here the CDR3 reads CAWSVPTTGTDTQYF. The CDR3, as DNA: TGTGCCTGGAGTGTACCGACGACTGGAACAGATACGCAGTATTTT.

The chain employs TRBV28 and TRBJ2-7; a weak D match, TRBD1 (5 bases). The CDR3 is 12 residues long. Trimming stripped 3 bases from V and 7 bases from J, with 10 bases between. CDR1 is MDHEN and CDR2 is SYDVKM in the germline V gene. CDR3 in DNA: TGTGCCAGCAGTTTCAGGGTGGGAGAGCAGTACTTC. Protein sequence: CASSFRVGEQYF.

As to this clone: One junction end does not reproduce the germline sequence, and a read error may be involved. CDR3 nucleotide sequence: TGTAGCGGGAGGGCTTTGTATACGCAGTATTTT. Translated: CSGRALYTQYF. The chain carries TRBV20-1 and TRBJ2-3; 11 bases agree with TRBD2. The germline gives CDR1 DFQATT, CDR2 SNEGSKA (reference sequence). This CDR3 spans 11 amino acids.

The V gene is TRBV9, the J gene TRBJ2-1; the match to TRBD2 covers 8 bases. The junction had 1 base not matched to a gene; V was cut back by 2 bases and J by 0 bases. The germline V gene encodes CDR1 SGDLS and CDR2 YYNGEE. The CDR3 covers 15 residues. The CDR3 DNA sequence: TGTGCCAGCAGCGTCGGGACTAGCTCCTACAATGAGCAGTTCTTC. Translating gives CASSVGTSSYNEQFF.

The chain is built from TRBV6-6 and TRBJ1-3; 7 bases are shared with TRBD1. With 6 bases clipped from V and 2 bases from J, the junction kept 10 bases outside the gene matches. The germline gives CDR1 MNHNY, CDR2 SVGAGI (reference sequence). The CDR3 totals 16 residues. The CDR3 bases are TGTGCCAGCAGGGGGACAGTTGGAGAGACTGGAAACACCATATATTTT. Its protein product is CASRGTVGETGNTIYF.